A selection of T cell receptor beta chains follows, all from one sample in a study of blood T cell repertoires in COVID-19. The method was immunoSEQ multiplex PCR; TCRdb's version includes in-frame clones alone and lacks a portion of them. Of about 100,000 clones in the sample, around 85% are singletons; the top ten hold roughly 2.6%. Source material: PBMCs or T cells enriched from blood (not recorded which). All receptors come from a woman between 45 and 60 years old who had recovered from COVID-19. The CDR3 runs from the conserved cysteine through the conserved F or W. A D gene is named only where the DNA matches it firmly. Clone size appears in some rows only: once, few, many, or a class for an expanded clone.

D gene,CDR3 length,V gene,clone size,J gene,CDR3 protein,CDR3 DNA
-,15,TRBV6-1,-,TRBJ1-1,CASSEADRLNTEAFF,TGTGCCAGCAGTGAAGCGGACAGATTGAACACTGAAGCTTTCTTT
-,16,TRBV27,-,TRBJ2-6,CASSLRQFSGANVLTF,TGTGCCAGCAGCCTCCGACAGTTCTCTGGGGCCAACGTCCTGACTTTC
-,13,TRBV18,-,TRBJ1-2,CASSPGQREGYTF,TGTGCCAGCTCACCGGGACAACGGGAAGGCTACACCTTC
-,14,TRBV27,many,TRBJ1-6,CASSFEGRNSPLHF,TGTGCCAGCAGTTTCGAGGGAAGGAATTCACCCCTCCACTTT
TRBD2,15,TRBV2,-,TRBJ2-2,CASTSGSGGAGELFF,TGTGCCAGCACCTCCGGTAGCGGGGGGGCCGGGGAGCTGTTTTTT
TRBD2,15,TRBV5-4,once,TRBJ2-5,CASSLAGGSQETQYF,TGTGCCAGCAGCTTAGCGGGCGGGAGTCAAGAGACCCAGTACTTC
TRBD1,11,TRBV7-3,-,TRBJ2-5,CANRGQETQYF,TGTGCCAACAGGGGGCAGGAGACCCAGTACTTC
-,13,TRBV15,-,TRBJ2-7,CATSREVWYEQYF,TGTGCCACCAGCAGGGAGGTTTGGTACGAGCAGTACTTC
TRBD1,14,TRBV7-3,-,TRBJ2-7,CASSKDRGRPEQYF,TGTGCCAGCAGCAAGGACAGGGGGAGGCCCGAGCAGTACTTC
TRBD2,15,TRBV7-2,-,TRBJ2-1,CASSFGAGLGNEQFF,TGTGCCAGCAGCTTCGGAGCGGGACTCGGCAATGAGCAGTTCTTC
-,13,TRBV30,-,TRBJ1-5,CAWSDSDDQPQHF,TGTGCCTGGAGCGACAGTGATGATCAGCCCCAGCATTTT
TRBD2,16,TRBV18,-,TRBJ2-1,CASSSTSGVSYNEQFF,TGTGCCAGCTCGTCCACTAGCGGGGTCTCCTACAATGAGCAGTTCTTC
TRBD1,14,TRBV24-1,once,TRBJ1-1,CATRLGQGEWEAFF,TGTGCCACCAGATTGGGACAGGGAGAATGGGAAGCTTTCTTT
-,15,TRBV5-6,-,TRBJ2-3,CASSLLRGFTDTQYF,TGTGCCAGCAGCTTGTTAAGGGGCTTCACAGATACGCAGTATTTT
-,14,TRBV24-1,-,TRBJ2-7,CATSDSGGLYEQYF,TGTGCCACCAGTGATTCGGGCGGACTCTACGAGCAGTACTTC
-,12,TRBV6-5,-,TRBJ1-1,CASRPGDAEAFF,TGTGCCAGCAGGCCAGGGGACGCTGAAGCTTTCTTT
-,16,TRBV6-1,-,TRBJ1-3,CASSEAGQGPGNTIYF,TGTGCCAGCAGTGAAGCGGGGCAGGGCCCAGGAAACACCATATATTTT
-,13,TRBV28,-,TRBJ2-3,CASSGSQGHTQYF,TGTGCCAGCAGTGGCTCACAGGGCCATACGCAGTATTTT
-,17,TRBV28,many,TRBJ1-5,CASSLPARVRSNQPQHF,TGTGCCAGCAGTTTACCCGCACGGGTGAGAAGCAATCAGCCCCAGCATTTT
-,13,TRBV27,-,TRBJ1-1,CASRLKVSAEAFF,TGTGCCAGCCGCCTAAAGGTGAGCGCTGAAGCTTTCTTT
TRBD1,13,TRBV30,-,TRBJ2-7,CAWTRTGVWEQYF,TGTGCCTGGACTCGGACAGGGGTATGGGAGCAGTACTTC
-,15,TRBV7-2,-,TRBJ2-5,CASSLAFAGWETQYF,TGTGCCAGCAGCTTAGCGTTCGCGGGGTGGGAGACCCAGTACTTC
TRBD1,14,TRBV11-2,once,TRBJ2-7,CASSLMGQGYEQYF,TGTGCCAGCAGCTTAATGGGACAGGGGTACGAGCAGTACTTC
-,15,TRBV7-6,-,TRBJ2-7,CASSLALSTPGEQYF,TGTGCCAGCAGCTTAGCGCTAAGTACCCCGGGGGAGCAGTACTTC
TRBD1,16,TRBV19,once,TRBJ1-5,CASSTPGGLGNQPQHF,TGTGCCAGTAGCACCCCAGGGGGCCTTGGCAATCAGCCCCAGCATTTT
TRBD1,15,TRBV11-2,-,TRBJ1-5,CASSQADRFNQPQHF,TGTGCCAGCAGCCAAGCGGACAGGTTCAATCAGCCCCAGCATTTT
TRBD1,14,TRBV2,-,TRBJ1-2,CASSEPTGVYGYTF,TGTGCCAGCAGTGAACCAACAGGGGTGTATGGCTACACCTTC
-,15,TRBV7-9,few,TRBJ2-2,CASSLGLGNTGELFF,TGTGCCAGCAGCTTAGGCCTCGGGAACACCGGGGAGCTGTTTTTT
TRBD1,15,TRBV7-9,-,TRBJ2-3,CASSPNDRVGDTQYF,TGTGCCAGCAGCCCTAACGACAGGGTAGGAGATACGCAGTATTTT
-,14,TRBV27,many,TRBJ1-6,CASSLDRMNSPLHF,TGTGCCAGCAGTTTAGACAGGATGAACTCACCCCTCCACTTT
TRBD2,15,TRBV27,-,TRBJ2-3,CASSGLAGRPGTQYF,TGTGCCAGCAGTGGACTAGCGGGACGTCCGGGTACGCAGTATTTT
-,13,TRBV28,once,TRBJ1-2,CASSKVARSGYTF,TGTGCCAGCAGCAAGGTTGCGAGGAGTGGCTACACCTTC
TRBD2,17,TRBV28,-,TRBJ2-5,CASSSARASGAFKTQYF,TGTGCCAGCAGTTCCGCTAGGGCTAGCGGGGCGTTTAAGACCCAGTACTTC
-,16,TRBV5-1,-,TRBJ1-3,CASSLGSGAMGNTIYF,TGCGCCAGCAGCTTGGGCTCAGGGGCTATGGGAAACACCATATATTTT
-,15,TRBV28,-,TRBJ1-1,CASSLTGDMNTEAFF,TGTGCCAGCAGTCTCACGGGAGATATGAACACTGAAGCTTTCTTT
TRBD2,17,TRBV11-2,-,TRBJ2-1,CASSLRGGTTSYNEQFF,TGTGCCAGCAGCTTACGGGGGGGGACAACCTCCTACAATGAGCAGTTCTTC
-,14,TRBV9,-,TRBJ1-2,CASSPPPGIYGYTF,TGTGCCAGCAGCCCGCCCCCGGGGATCTATGGCTACACCTTC
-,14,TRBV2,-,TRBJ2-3,CASRATRGGDTQYF,TGTGCCAGCAGAGCGACTAGGGGAGGAGATACGCAGTATTTT
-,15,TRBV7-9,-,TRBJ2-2,CASSRGTLHTGELFF,TGTGCCAGCAGCAGAGGGACATTGCACACCGGGGAGCTGTTTTTT
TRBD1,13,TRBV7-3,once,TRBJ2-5,CASSLDREETQYF,TGTGCCAGCAGCTTAGACAGGGAAGAGACCCAGTACTTC
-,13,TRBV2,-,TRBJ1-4,CASSDSGWEKLFF,TGTGCCAGCAGTGACAGCGGTTGGGAAAAACTGTTTTTT
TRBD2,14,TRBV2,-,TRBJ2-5,CASTRTSILETQYF,TGTGCCAGCACTAGGACTAGCATTTTAGAGACCCAGTACTTC
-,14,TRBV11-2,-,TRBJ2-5,CASSLTETQETQYF,TGTGCCAGCAGCCTCACAGAAACCCAAGAGACCCAGTACTTC
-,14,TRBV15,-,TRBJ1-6,CATSTFRVGSPLHF,TGTGCCACCAGCACGTTCAGGGTTGGTTCACCCCTCCACTTT
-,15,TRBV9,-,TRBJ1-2,CASRPNLRVGYGYTF,TGTGCCAGCAGGCCTAACCTCAGGGTTGGCTATGGCTACACCTTC
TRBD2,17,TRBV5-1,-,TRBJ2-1,CASGLTLGLAGVNEQFF,TGCGCCAGCGGGCTGACCCTGGGGCTAGCGGGTGTCAATGAGCAGTTCTTC
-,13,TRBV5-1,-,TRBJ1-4,CASSPRLDEKLFF,TGCGCCAGCAGCCCGAGGCTGGATGAAAAACTGTTTTTT
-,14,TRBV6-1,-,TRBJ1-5,CASSEAPLNQPQHF,TGTGCCAGCAGTGAAGCTCCCCTTAATCAGCCCCAGCATTTT
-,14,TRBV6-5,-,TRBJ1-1,CASRGHQMNTEAFF,TGTGCCAGCAGGGGACACCAGATGAACACTGAAGCTTTCTTT
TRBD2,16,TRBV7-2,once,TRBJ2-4,CASSRASGGAKNIQYF,TGTGCCAGCAGCCGGGCTAGCGGAGGCGCCAAAAACATTCAGTACTTC
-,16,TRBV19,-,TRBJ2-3,CASSIGPQGPTDTQYF,TGTGCCAGTAGTATAGGGCCTCAGGGTCCCACAGATACGCAGTATTTT
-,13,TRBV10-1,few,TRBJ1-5,CASIPGTRKPQHF,TGCGCCAGCATCCCCGGGACAAGAAAGCCCCAGCATTTT
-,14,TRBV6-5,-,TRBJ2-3,CASTVTAHADTQYF,TGTGCCAGCACCGTTACAGCCCACGCAGATACGCAGTATTTT
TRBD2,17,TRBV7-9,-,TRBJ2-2,CASSGLAGGPNTGELFF,TGTGCCAGCAGCGGACTAGCGGGAGGGCCTAACACCGGGGAGCTGTTTTTT
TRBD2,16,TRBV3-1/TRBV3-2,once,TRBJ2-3,CASSLRLAESTDTQYF,TGTGCCAGCAGCCTTAGACTAGCGGAAAGCACAGATACGCAGTATTTT